The subject of this entry is one T cell receptor beta chain. The data were obtained in a study of brain T cells in children with intractable seizures. V lost 3 bases, J lost 4 bases, and 3 bases stayed unmatched. The length of the CDR3 is 14 residues. Germline assignment: CDR1 SGDLS and CDR2 YYNGEE. Time point denoted: blood from clinic visit 5 months post-surgery; TSC patient then seizure free. Sequencing was performed with immunoSEQ multiplex PCR; in TCRdb, only in-frame clones are kept and a portion is missing. This table has under 400,000 clones, over 90% appearing once. This TCR was sampled from a boy younger than two with tuberous sclerosis and intractable seizures. The rearrangement uses TRBV9 and TRBJ2-1; TRBD2 agrees at 8 bases. The sample consisted of peripheral blood, taken 5 to 6 months after surgery. CDR3 DNA sequence: TGTGCCAGCAGCGCGGGACTAGGGTACAATGAGCAGTTCTTC. This codes for CASSAGLGYNEQFF. Looking up the rest from reference TRBV9 and TRBJ2-1 gives the full variable domain: DSGVTQTPKHLITATGQRVTLRCSPRSGDLSVYWYQQSLDQGLQFLIQYYNGEERAKGNILERFSAQQFPDLHSELNLSSLELGDSALYFCASSAGLGYNEQFFGPGTRLTVL.